The 22 T cell receptor beta chains below all came from one sample that was sequenced in a study of cytomegalovirus exposure and HLA in healthy donors. Amplification used 60 Vbeta primers and 13 Jbeta primers. Profiled with immunoSEQ multiplex PCR; TCRdb holds only in-frame clones, not every one. The sample comprises under 150,000 clones, approximately 8.9% of which are singletons, and 5.5% to 8% rests with the top ten. The sequenced sample consisted of PBMCs. These receptors all come from a woman in her forties in good health and CMV-seropositive.

This chain connects TRBV4-1 to TRBJ2-7; D ambiguous. Trimming took 0 bases from V and 3 from J, leaving 9 bases between them. The CDR3 loop spans 14 amino acids. CDR1 MGHRA and CDR2 YSYEKL come from the germline V gene. In nucleotides, the CDR3 is TGCGCCAGCAGCCAAGATGTGCAGTACTACGAGCAGTACTTC. It translates to CASSQDVQYYEQYF.

This clone was observed a handful of times. The V call is TRBV2, the J call TRBJ1-1; 8 bases map to TRBD1. Trimming at V came to 8 bases and at J to 4 bases, leaving 9 bases not matched to a gene. The V gene's germline CDR1 is SNHLY and CDR2 FYNNEI. The CDR3 contains 14 residues. CDR3 loop: CASYQQGVGTEAFF. In DNA, the CDR3 is TGTGCCAGCTACCAACAGGGGGTGGGCACTGAAGCTTTCTTT.

This clone showed up just a few times. CDR3 nucleotide sequence: TGTGCCAGCAGTCCGGGACAGGGGGCCTACGAGCAGTACTTC. This codes for CASSPGQGAYEQYF. The chain combines TRBV6-5 with TRBJ2-7; 11 positions agree with TRBD1. Germline V lookup: CDR1 MNHEY, CDR2 SVGAGI. This CDR3 has 14 amino acids. The ends lost 5 bases at V and 2 bases at J; junction bases unmatched: 2.

V gene TRBV18 combines with J gene TRBJ1-1; 8 nucleotides match TRBD1. Trimming took 1 base from V and 1 from J; bases not matched to a gene: 2. Germline V gene sequence: CDR1 KGHSH, CDR2 LQKENI. This CDR3 spans 15 amino acids. The CDR3 nucleotides read TGTGCCAGCTCACCACGGACAGGGTGGAACACTGAAGCTTTCTTT. Amino acid sequence: CASSPRTGWNTEAFF.

This clone was picked up a small number of times. This chain connects TRBV19 to TRBJ2-2, with 8 positions matching TRBD1. Looked up from germline, CDR1 is LNHDA and CDR2 is SQIVND (reference sequence). The CDR3 runs 14 residues. The J segment lost 5 bases and the V segment lost 6 bases, leaving 5 bases of the junction unmatched. The CDR3 loop reads CASSRTGGTGELFF. The DNA of the CDR3 is TGTGCCAGTAGCCGAACAGGGGGAACCGGGGAGCTGTTTTTT.

The chain couples TRBV11-2 to TRBJ2-7, with 9 bases that match TRBD2. After removal of 4 bases from V and 4 bases from J, the junction contained 14 bases not matched to a gene. Germline loops: CDR1 SGHAT, CDR2 FQNNGV. CDR3 length: 17 residues. In nucleotides, the CDR3 is TGTGCCAGCAGCTCTATGGCAGGCGGGGGGGCTGTTTACGAGCAGTACTTC. Its translation: CASSSMAGGGAVYEQYF. Complete variable domain (other parts from reference TRBV11-2 and TRBJ2-7): EAGVAQSPRYKIIEKRQSVAFWCNPISGHATLYWYQQILGQGPKLLIQFQNNGVVDDSQLPKDRFSAERLKGVDSTLKIQPAKLEDSAVYLCASSSMAGGGAVYEQYFGPGTRLTVT.

This clone has more than one count but fewer than ten. The V gene is TRBV7-2, the J gene TRBJ1-4, with no clear D. Germline CDR1 is SGHTA and CDR2 is FQGNSA. The CDR3 extends over 14 amino acids. V lost 3 bases and J 0 bases, leaving 5 bases between the germline ends. This CDR3 is CASSFGTTNEKLFF. CDR3 in DNA: TGTGCCAGCAGCTTCGGGACAACTAATGAAAAACTGTTTTTT.

This clone came up a few times. The chain links TRBV5-6 to TRBJ1-2, with D possibly being TRBD1 (6 bases). This CDR3 is 13 amino acids long. Trimming pared 0 bases from V and 4 bases from J, leaving 7 bases between. In germline, CDR1 is SGHDT, CDR2 YYEEEE. DNA for the CDR3: TGTGCCAGCAGCTTGGACAGGGCCTATGGCTACACCTTC. This codes for CASSLDRAYGYTF.

The rearrangement uses TRBV13 and TRBJ2-7; possibly TRBD2 for D (6 bases). From germline, CDR1 is PRHDT and CDR2 FYEKMQ (reference sequence). The CDR3 extends over 18 amino acids. V lost 4 bases to trimming and J lost 0 bases, with 22 bases between them. CDR3 sequence: CASSSKEMGGKSSYEQYF. CDR3 nucleotides: TGTGCCAGCAGCTCGAAAGAAATGGGCGGGAAGAGCTCCTACGAGCAGTACTTC.

V usage is TRBV18 and J usage is TRBJ1-1; D is unclear. Trimming left V 0 bases short and J 11 bases short, with 13 bases between. The CDR3 length is 13 residues. Germline V gene sequence: CDR1 KGHSH, CDR2 LQKENI. The CDR3 region is CASSPPNAGEAFF. The CDR3 DNA is TGTGCCAGCTCACCACCGAATGCCGGGGAGGCTTTCTTT.

This clone has just a few counts. V and J are TRBV11-2 and TRBJ1-2; 9 bases align to TRBD1. There are 14 residues in the CDR3. Germline CDR1 is SGHAT and CDR2 is FQNNGV. J lost 7 bases, V lost 3 bases, and 6 bases had no gene match. The CDR3 sequence: CASSLGQGIRGYTF. The DNA of the CDR3 is TGTGCCAGCAGCTTGGGACAGGGTATTCGTGGCTACACCTTC.

This clone has just a few counts. The chain carries TRBV19 and TRBJ2-3; 12 bases align to TRBD2. V shed 5 bases and J 7 bases; nucleotides not matched to a gene: 7. This CDR3 is 15 amino acids long. Germline lookup yields CDR1 LNHDA and CDR2 SQIVND (reference sequence). The CDR3 DNA follows: TGTGCCAGTAGTGCACTAGCGGGGGGCGGAAATACGCAGTATTTT. Amino acid sequence: CASSALAGGGNTQYF. The whole variable domain, remainder taken from reference TRBV19 and TRBJ2-3, is DGGITQSPKYLFRKEGQNVTLSCEQNLNHDAMYWYRQDPGQGLRLIYYSQIVNDFQKGDIAEGYSVSREKKESFPLTVTSAQKNPTAFYLCASSALAGGGNTQYFGPGTRLTVL.

The CDR3, as DNA: TGTGCCAGCAGCTTAGCAGCGGGGACAAACATTCAGTACTTC. Its protein product is CASSLAAGTNIQYF. V usage is TRBV7-2 and J usage is TRBJ2-4; 7 bases fit TRBD2. This CDR3 is built from 14 residues. J gave up 6 bases and V 0 bases, and 2 bases lay outside the gene matches. The germline V gene encodes CDR1 SGHTA and CDR2 FQGNSA. Filled out from reference TRBV7-2 and TRBJ2-4, the complete variable domain reads GAGVSQSPSNKVTEKGKDVELRCDPISGHTALYWYRQSLGQGLEFLIYFQGNSAPDKSGLPSDRFSAERTGGSVSTLTIQRTQQEDSAVYLCASSLAAGTNIQYFGAGTRLSVL.

V gene TRBV4-3 combines with J gene TRBJ1-1, with D possibly matching TRBD1 (5 bases). Trimming shortened V by 1 base and J by 3 bases, and 12 bases separated the two germline ends. CDR3 length: 15 residues. CDR1 and CDR2 (germline): LGHNA, YSLEER. In DNA, the CDR3 is TGCGCCAGCAGCCAAGCTCTTAGGGGCTACACTGAAGCTTTCTTT. As protein: CASSQALRGYTEAFF.

V is TRBV29-1 and J is TRBJ1-2; D gene uncertain. V dropped 6 bases and J dropped 6 bases, with 14 bases sitting between them. CDR1 and CDR2 (germline): SQVTM, ANQGSEA. The CDR3 spans 12 residues. The CDR3 sequence: CSVTWSENGYTF. Written as DNA, the CDR3 is TGCAGCGTGACGTGGAGCGAGAATGGCTACACCTTC.

The table lists this clone with a few counts. The V call is TRBV7-9, the J call TRBJ2-7, with 9 bases matching TRBD1. In germline, CDR1 is SEHNR, CDR2 FQNEAQ (reference sequence). Trimming cost V 5 bases and J 2 bases; bases outside gene matches: 7. The CDR3 length is 15 residues. The CDR3 spells CASSPAGTGTYEQYF. CDR3 nucleotides: TGTGCCAGCAGCCCGGCGGGGACAGGGACCTACGAGCAGTACTTC.

The table lists this clone with a few counts. The chain is built from TRBV11-2 and TRBJ1-2; 9 bases map to TRBD1. Trimming at V came to 5 bases and at J to 6 bases, leaving 10 bases not matched to a gene. Per the germline V gene, CDR1 is SGHAT and CDR2 is FQNNGV. The CDR3 is 15 residues long. In nucleotides, the CDR3 is TGTGCCAGCAGCCTTCGGACAGGGGCCCCTGATGGCTACACCTTC. Amino acids: CASSLRTGAPDGYTF. Drawing the rest from reference TRBV11-2 and TRBJ1-2, the complete variable domain is EAGVAQSPRYKIIEKRQSVAFWCNPISGHATLYWYQQILGQGPKLLIQFQNNGVVDDSQLPKDRFSAERLKGVDSTLKIQPAKLEDSAVYLCASSLRTGAPDGYTFGSGTRLTVV.

The sample holds a few counts of this clone. The V call is TRBV27, the J call TRBJ2-3, with 12 nucleotides matching TRBD2. V dropped 5 bases and J dropped 1; count of bases not matched to a gene: 4. The germline CDR1 and CDR2 sequences are MNHEY and SMNVEV (reference sequence). The CDR3 covers 16 residues. This CDR3 reads CASSILAGGGTDTQYF. CDR3 DNA sequence: TGTGCCAGCAGTATACTAGCGGGGGGCGGCACAGATACGCAGTATTTT.

This chain uses TRBV11-3 with TRBJ1-1, with D unclear. Germline V gene data show CDR1 as SGHNT and CDR2 as YENEEA. This CDR3 is built from 13 residues. V was trimmed by 3 bases and J by 0 bases, leaving 5 bases between them. The DNA for the CDR3 is TGTGCCAGCAGCTTTTATATGAACACTGAAGCTTTCTTT. Its protein is CASSFYMNTEAFF.

The J gene is TRBJ2-1, the V gene TRBV6-6; D is unresolved. Germline lookup yields CDR1 MNHNY and CDR2 SVGAGI (reference sequence). V lost 0 bases, J lost 7 bases, and 7 bases lay in between. This CDR3 has 13 residues. This CDR3 is CASSYSDWNEQFF. In nucleotides, the CDR3 is TGTGCCAGCAGTTACTCTGACTGGAATGAGCAGTTCTTC.

The V call is TRBV5-1, the J call TRBJ2-3; 8 nucleotides align to TRBD1. Trimming at V came to 2 bases and at J to 2 bases, leaving 10 bases not matched to a gene. This CDR3 contains 17 residues. CDR1 SGHRS and CDR2 YFSETQ come from the germline V gene. CDR3 DNA: TGCGCCAGCAGCTTTGGCCCACAGGGGGAGTCCACAGATACGCAGTATTTT. This gives the protein CASSFGPQGESTDTQYF.

This clone was detected only a few times. CDR3 amino acids: CASTNPGTYNSPLHF. The CDR3 DNA reads TGTGCCAGCACAAATCCCGGGACTTATAATTCACCCCTCCACTTT. V usage is TRBV5-5 and J usage is TRBJ1-6, with a possible D match to TRBD1 (5 bases). Germline V gene sequence: CDR1 SGHKS, CDR2 YYEKEE (reference sequence). This CDR3 has 15 residues. The ends were cut back, 6 bases at V and 4 bases at J, with 14 bases in the middle.